This record looks at one TCR beta chain sequence and its context. The CDR3 contains 15 residues. V was pared by 0 bases and J by 8 bases, with 14 bases between. Germline CDR1 and CDR2: SGHDN and FVKESK. The table came from immunoSEQ multiplex PCR; TCRdb's copy has only in-frame clones and leaves some out. The table records about 82,000 clones, 96% of them present only once. The data derive from a study of technical replicates of blood from a few donors. The rearrangement joins TRBV14 to TRBJ2-1; a possible D gene is TRBD2 (6 bases). Sequenced material: T cells isolated from PBMCs. The clonotype was recovered from a human donor in good health. The DNA of the CDR3 is TGTGCCAGCAGCCAAGAAAGGACGGGAGTGGATGAGCAGTTCTTC. It specifies CASSQERTGVDEQFF. Full variable domain (outside the CDR3, taken from reference TRBV14 and TRBJ2-1): EAGVTQFPSHSVIEKGQTVTLRCDPISGHDNLYWYRRVMGKEIKFLLHFVKESKQDESGMPNNRFLAERTGGTYSTLKVQPAELEDSGVYFCASSQERTGVDEQFFGPGTRLTVL.